This T cell receptor (beta chain) was sequenced for a study of blood T cell repertoires in COVID-19. Study background: There were acute and convalescent COVID-19 samples, and they came from the United States, Italy and Spain. T cells, B-cell-depleted T cells, or PBMCs supplied cDNA or gDNA.

This clone was seen just once. Some clones are missing from TCRdb's copy, which holds only in-frame ones; the method was immunoSEQ multiplex PCR. Counted here are over 90,000 clones, around 88% occurring once; the ten biggest clones make up about 3.2%. The CDR3 is 12 amino acids. Trimming shortened V by 1 base and J by 7 bases, and 8 bases separated the two germline ends. Germline V gene lookup returns CDR1 SEHNR and CDR2 FQNEAQ (reference sequence). This clonotype was sampled from a human donor in a cohort sampled during active COVID-19. The material sequenced was peripheral blood. The chain recombines TRBV7-9 with TRBJ2-7; a weak D match, TRBD1 (5 bases). The CDR3 DNA follows: TGTGCCAGCAGCTTAGAGGGGCGGGAGCAGTACTTC. This encodes CASSLEGREQYF.